These T cell receptor beta chains were read from a single sample in a study of long-term antiretroviral therapy in people with HIV. Sequencing was performed with immunoSEQ multiplex PCR; in TCRdb, only in-frame clones are kept and a portion is missing. The sample holds approximately 28,000 clones, around four fifths seen once. Material: unsorted PBMCs, obtained 0.8 years before starting antiretroviral therapy. Every receptor here comes from a man between 18 and 29 years old with HIV. The CDR3 runs from the conserved cysteine through the conserved F or W. Fields, in order: clone size, V gene, D gene, J gene, CDR3 DNA, CDR3 protein. D genes are given only for firm matches. Clone size is shown for a subset of rows, as once, few, many or a class of expanded clone.

NA	TRBV6-5	NA	TRBJ2-7	TGTGCCAGCAGCCCCACCCGCGCGGGAAGCGAGCAGTACTTC	CASSPTRAGSEQYF
NA	TRBV15	TRBD1	TRBJ1-1	TGTGCCACCAGCACTAGGACAGGGAACACTGAAGCTTTCTTT	CATSTRTGNTEAFF
NA	TRBV7-9	NA	TRBJ1-1	TGTGCCAGCAGCCCTCGGGGGTTGGGAACTGAAGCTTTCTTT	CASSPRGLGTEAFF
NA	TRBV4-1	TRBD2	TRBJ2-7	TGCGCCAGCAGCCATGCTAGCGGGAGCTACGAGCAGTACTTC	CASSHASGSYEQYF
NA	TRBV4-3	TRBD2	TRBJ2-2	TGCGCCAGCAGCCAAGAAGGGTTACTAGCGGCGAACACCGGGGAGCTGTTTTTT	CASSQEGLLAANTGELFF
few	TRBV7-9	TRBD1	TRBJ1-6	TGTGCCAGCAAGGGGACAGGGAATTCACCCCTCCACTTT	CASKGTGNSPLHF
NA	TRBV4-1	NA	TRBJ1-5	TGCGCCAGCAGCCCCAACATTGTGGTCGGGTTGAATAGCAATCAGCCCCAGCATTTT	CASSPNIVVGLNSNQPQHF
NA	TRBV29-1	TRBD1	TRBJ1-4	TGCAGCGCCCGACGACAGGGGGCTAATGAAAAACTGTTTTTT	CSARRQGANEKLFF
NA	TRBV27	TRBD2	TRBJ2-3	TGTGCCAGCAGTCCGCGGACTAGCGGGACTCACACAGATACGCAGTATTTT	CASSPRTSGTHTDTQYF
few	TRBV6-5	NA	TRBJ2-2	TGTGCCAGCACACAGGACCCTACGAACACCGGGGAGCTGTTTTTT	CASTQDPTNTGELFF
once	TRBV7-6	TRBD1	TRBJ2-3	TGTGCCAGCAGCCCGGGACAGGGGCACACAGATACGCAGTATTTT	CASSPGQGHTDTQYF
NA	TRBV5-1	NA	TRBJ2-5	TGCGCCAGCAGCTTGCTCCAGGGGGGAGAGACCCAGTACTTC	CASSLLQGGETQYF
NA	TRBV7-9	TRBD1	TRBJ2-7	TGTGCCAGCAGCTTCGGGACAGGGGATATCTACGAGCAGTACTTC	CASSFGTGDIYEQYF
once	TRBV7-9	TRBD1	TRBJ2-2	TGTGCCAGCAGCCGGGACAGGGTTAACACCGGGGAGCTGTTTTTT	CASSRDRVNTGELFF
NA	TRBV27	NA	TRBJ2-1	TGTGCCAGCAGCCCTCAGGGTTACAATGAGCAGTTCTTC	CASSPQGYNEQFF
NA	TRBV5-1	TRBD2	TRBJ2-3	TGCGCCCCAAGAAATTCTCCGGGACTAGCGGGGATTAAACCGGGCACAGATACGCAGTATTTT	CAPRNSPGLAGIKPGTDTQYF
few	TRBV6-4	NA	TRBJ2-1	TGTGCCAGCAGTGGCAATGAGCAGTTCTTC	CASSGNEQFF
NA	TRBV4-2	TRBD1	TRBJ2-7	TGTGCCAGCAGCCAAGAGCAGGGGGAAGCCTACGAGCAGTACTTC	CASSQEQGEAYEQYF
NA	TRBV27	NA	TRBJ2-1	TGTGCCAGCAGTCCCAAGCATTCAGGGTACAATGAGCAGTTCTTC	CASSPKHSGYNEQFF
NA	TRBV11-2	NA	TRBJ2-1	TGTGCCAGCACCTTTAGAAAGGGACCTAGGTTAAGTGACAATGAGCAGTTCTTC	CASTFRKGPRLSDNEQFF
NA	TRBV19	NA	TRBJ1-5	TGTGCCAGTAGTATACCATGGGGGGAAAATCAGCCCCAGCATTTT	CASSIPWGENQPQHF
NA	TRBV5-1	TRBD1	TRBJ1-6	TGCGCCAGCAGCGTCGGGACAGACAAAAGCTCCTATAATTCACCCCTCCACTTT	CASSVGTDKSSYNSPLHF
NA	TRBV7-2	NA	TRBJ2-1	TGTGCCAGCAGCATAGGCCTAGACAATGAGCAGTTCTTC	CASSIGLDNEQFF
NA	TRBV10-3	NA	TRBJ2-7	TGTGCCATCAGTGAGTCGACAGGGAGGGGGTACGAGCAGTACTTC	CAISESTGRGYEQYF
NA	TRBV6-1	NA	TRBJ2-4	TGTGCCAGCAGTGAACCTAGGCCCTCCATTCAGTACTTC	CASSEPRPSIQYF
NA	TRBV29-1	NA	TRBJ2-2	TGCAGCGTTGAAGTTATAAGCACCGGGGAGCTGTTTTTT	CSVEVISTGELFF
NA	TRBV19	NA	TRBJ2-3	TGTGCCAGTAAAACCGGAAGATTTCCAGATACGCAGTATTTT	CASKTGRFPDTQYF